These 5 T cell receptor beta chains originate from one sample sequenced in a study of cytomegalovirus exposure and HLA in healthy donors (dated by TCRdb to 2017 to 2019). Libraries came from the immunoSEQ multiplex PCR assay. For the multiplex PCR, a mixture combining 60 forward primers for TCR Vbeta segments and 13 reverse primers for TCR Jbeta segments was used. Held by TCRdb, this immuneACCESS table contains in-frame sequences only and omits some clones. Under half of the omission traces to an unresolved V gene where checked; the cause of the rest is unknown. Within this sample are about 120,000 clones, with 80% to 85% of them counted one time only. Clones ranked in the top ten supply 3% to 5% of the sample. Sequenced sample: PBMCs. The receptors were gathered from a woman younger than 45 in good health and CMV-seronegative.

This clone was detected ten times or more. This chain links TRBV29-1 with TRBJ2-2, with no clear D. Looked up from germline, CDR1 is SQVTM and CDR2 is ANQGSEA. Trimming cost V 2 bases and J 5 bases, with 15 bases left between them. The CDR3 contains 15 residues. The CDR3 region is CSVEPLTGETGELFF. The CDR3 DNA follows: TGCAGCGTTGAACCCCTTACGGGTGAAACCGGGGAGCTGTTTTTT.

The chain joins TRBV4-3 to TRBJ2-7; 9 positions agree with TRBD1. From germline, CDR1 is LGHNA and CDR2 YSLEER. With V trimmed by 0 bases and J by 3 bases, 6 bases remained unmatched. CDR3 length: 16 amino acids. CDR3 coding DNA: TGCGCCAGCAGCCAAGAACAGGACAGGGGTAACTACGAGCAGTACTTC. Protein product: CASSQEQDRGNYEQYF.

This chain links TRBV6-5 with TRBJ1-4; D ambiguous. Trimming took off 0 bases at V and 5 bases at J, with 7 bases between the two ends. CDR3 length: 14 residues. Germline CDR1 reads MNHEY; CDR2 reads SVGAGI. In nucleotides, the CDR3 is TGTGCCAGCAGTTACTCACAGATGAATGAAAAACTGTTTTTT. Translated: CASSYSQMNEKLFF.

This chain connects TRBV28 to TRBJ2-1; the match to TRBD2 covers 13 bases. After removal of 5 bases from V and 10 bases from J, the junction contained 8 bases not matched to a gene. This CDR3 region has 15 residues. CDR1 MDHEN and CDR2 SYDVKM come from the germline V gene. The CDR3 DNA reads TGTGCCAGCAGTCAACTAGCGGGAGGGCCTTTGGAGCAGTTCTTC. Translation gives CASSQLAGGPLEQFF.

This chain joins TRBV2 and TRBJ2-4, with D perhaps matching TRBD2 (6 bases). This CDR3 has 11 residues. V lost 7 bases to trimming and J lost 5 bases, with 6 bases between them. The germline CDR1 and CDR2 sequences are SNHLY and FYNNEI. The CDR3 DNA sequence: TGTGCCAGCACGGGGGAAAACATTCAGTACTTC. Translation: CASTGENIQYF.